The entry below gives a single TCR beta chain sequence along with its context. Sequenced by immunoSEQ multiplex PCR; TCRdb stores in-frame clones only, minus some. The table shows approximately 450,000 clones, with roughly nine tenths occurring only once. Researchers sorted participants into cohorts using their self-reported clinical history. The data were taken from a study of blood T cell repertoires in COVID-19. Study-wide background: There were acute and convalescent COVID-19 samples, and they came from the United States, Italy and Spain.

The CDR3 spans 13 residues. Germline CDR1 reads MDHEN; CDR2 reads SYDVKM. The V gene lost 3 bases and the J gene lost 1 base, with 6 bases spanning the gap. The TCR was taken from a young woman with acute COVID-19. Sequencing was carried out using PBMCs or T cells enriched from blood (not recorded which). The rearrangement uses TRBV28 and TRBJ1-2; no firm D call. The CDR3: CASSFDINYGYTF. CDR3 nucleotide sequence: TGTGCCAGCAGTTTCGACATTAACTATGGCTACACCTTC.